Below, 20 T cell receptor beta chains from the same sample are listed, as sequenced in a study of blood T cell repertoires in COVID-19. Sequencing was performed with immunoSEQ multiplex PCR; in TCRdb, only in-frame clones are kept and a portion is missing. The profile shows 65,000 to 85,000 clones, about three quarters of them singletons. Sequencing was carried out using peripheral blood. The receptor set was obtained from a man aged 50 to 59 with active or convalescent COVID-19.

The CDR3 spells CASSAYSGGSRAKNIQYF. The CDR3, as DNA: TGCGCCAGCAGCGCTTACAGCGGGGGGTCTCGGGCCAAAAACATTCAGTACTTC. The chain recombines TRBV5-1 with TRBJ2-4; 9 nucleotides align to TRBD2. J was trimmed by 1 base and V by 4 bases; bases with no gene match: 12. The CDR3 contains 18 residues. Germline CDR1 SGHRS, CDR2 YFSETQ.

This clone appeared a few times. V is TRBV15 and J is TRBJ2-1; the D gene is possibly TRBD1 (5 bases). Per germline, CDR1 LNHNV and CDR2 YYDKDF (reference sequence). V gave up 3 bases and J gave up 0 bases, with 12 bases separating them. The CDR3 is made up of 16 amino acids. CDR3 protein: CATSSAGQGSYNEQFF. In DNA form, the CDR3 reads TGTGCCACCAGCAGCGCTGGGCAGGGCTCCTACAATGAGCAGTTCTTC.

The rearrangement joins TRBV3-1 (or the pseudogene TRBV3-2) to TRBJ2-5, with no clear D. With 1 base removed from V and 1 base from J, the gap between germline ends came to 7 bases. From germline, CDR1 is LGHDT and CDR2 YNNKEL (reference sequence). This CDR3 is built from 14 residues. CDR3 loop: CASSQAISQETQYF. DNA for the CDR3: TGTGCCAGCAGCCAAGCTATAAGCCAAGAGACCCAGTACTTC.

The chain couples TRBV12-3 or TRBV12-4 to TRBJ2-3; D gene unclear. V lost 6 bases, J lost 2 bases, and 9 bases lay in between. The CDR3 runs to 13 residues. The CDR3 DNA reads as TGTGCCAGCAGAATACATTCCACAGATACGCAGTATTTT. Protein sequence: CASRIHSTDTQYF.

The chain links TRBV7-6 to TRBJ1-3; D ambiguous. V dropped 2 bases and J dropped 1 base, with 15 bases sitting between them. Germline-derived CDR1 and CDR2 are SGHVS and FNYEAQ. This CDR3 region has 17 residues. This chain's CDR3 is CASSLSQSRGSGNTIYF. CDR3 bases: TGTGCCAGCAGCTTATCTCAATCGCGGGGATCTGGAAACACCATATATTTT.

CDR3 region: CASSLGLAGYEQFF. The DNA for the CDR3 is TGTGCCAGCAGTCTAGGACTAGCGGGGTATGAGCAGTTCTTC. V gene TRBV3-1 (or the pseudogene TRBV3-2) combines with J gene TRBJ2-1; TRBD2 aligns across 12 bases. CDR3 size: 14 residues. Germline values: CDR1 LGHDT, CDR2 YNNKEL (reference sequence). Losses at the gene ends were 6 bases for V and 8 bases for J; bases not matched to a gene: 5.

The chain uses TRBV6-5 and TRBJ1-2; D gene uncertain. Looked up from germline, CDR1 is MNHEY and CDR2 is SVGAGI. This CDR3 is 16 amino acids long. With 1 base removed from V and 0 bases from J, the gap between germline ends came to 12 bases. The CDR3 is CASSYLSRGANYGYTF. The CDR3 DNA follows: TGTGCCAGCAGTTACTTGTCCCGGGGAGCTAACTATGGCTACACCTTC.

This clone was picked up one time. J is TRBJ1-2 and V is TRBV15, with 9 bases fitting TRBD1. The CDR3 length is 12 residues. The ends lost 7 bases at V and 9 bases at J; junction bases unmatched: 6. Germline CDR1 is LNHNV and CDR2 is YYDKDF (reference sequence). The CDR3, as DNA: TGTGCCACCAAGGGACAGGGAGGGAGCTACACCTTC. It translates to CATKGQGGSYTF.

The chain uses TRBV7-9 and TRBJ1-4; weak D call: TRBD1 (5 bases). The germline V gene has CDR1 SEHNR and CDR2 FQNEAQ (reference sequence). This CDR3 region has 16 residues. V was pared by 5 bases and J by 0 bases, with 13 bases between. DNA for the CDR3: TGTGCCAGCAGCCCGGCCACGGGGGCAACTAATGAAAAACTGTTTTTT. Amino acids: CASSPATGATNEKLFF.

The chain combines TRBV16 with TRBJ1-5; D perhaps matches TRBD1 (5 bases). Trimming removed 3 bases from V and 5 bases from J, with 14 bases in between. The CDR3 is 15 amino acids. Germline V gives CDR1 KGHSY, CDR2 FQNENV. The CDR3: CASSQPDIGDQPQHF. CDR3 DNA sequence: TGTGCCAGCAGCCAGCCAGACATAGGGGATCAGCCCCAGCATTTT.

A single count supports this clone. This rearrangement joins TRBV7-3 to TRBJ2-1, with 7 bases fitting TRBD1. The germline gives CDR1 SGHTA, CDR2 FQGTGA. V dropped 2 bases and J dropped 1; count of bases not matched to a gene: 2. The CDR3 is 15 amino acids. This CDR3 is CASSLDRASYNEQFF. The CDR3 bases are TGTGCCAGCAGCTTAGACAGGGCGTCCTACAATGAGCAGTTCTTC.

The chain carries TRBV7-9 and TRBJ1-4, with 7 bases lining up with TRBD1. V was clipped by 5 bases and J by 8 bases; unmatched bases: 14. The germline CDR1 and CDR2 sequences are SEHNR and FQNEAQ (reference sequence). This CDR3 contains 16 residues. CDR3 loop: CASSPGTAGPLEKLFF. DNA of the CDR3: TGTGCCAGCAGCCCCGGGACAGCCGGCCCTTTGGAAAAACTGTTTTTT.

This sequence joins TRBV7-2 and TRBJ1-5; D gene uncertain. Germline V gene lookup returns CDR1 SGHTA and CDR2 FQGNSA. The CDR3 consists of 12 residues. Trimming took 6 bases from V and 7 from J, leaving 10 bases between them. As DNA, the CDR3 is TGTGCCAGCAGAAGTACCGGGCAGCCCCAGCATTTT. Translation gives CASRSTGQPQHF.

The chain is built from TRBV13 and TRBJ1-1, with D perhaps TRBD1 (5 bases). Trimming shortened V by 5 bases and J by 0 bases, and 10 bases separated the two germline ends. CDR3 size: 14 residues. CDR1 is PRHDT and CDR2 is FYEKMQ in the germline V gene (reference sequence). This CDR3 is CASSLRQMNTEAFF. CDR3 DNA sequence: TGTGCCAGCAGCCTGCGACAGATGAACACTGAAGCTTTCTTT.

A few counts support this clone. This sequence joins TRBV6-5 and TRBJ1-4; D unclear. Germline-derived CDR1 and CDR2 are MNHEY and SVGAGI. V was trimmed by 7 bases and J by 7 bases, leaving 16 bases between them. The CDR3 length is 14 residues. Here the CDR3 DNA reads TGTGCCAGCAATCGAGGATTCAAAGGTGAAAAACTGTTTTTT. It encodes CASNRGFKGEKLFF.

V and J are TRBV7-9 and TRBJ2-5; 8 bases are a match to TRBD2. After removal of 2 bases from V and 4 bases from J, the junction contained 6 bases not matched to a gene. The CDR3 has 15 amino acids. CDR1 and CDR2 from the germline V gene are SEHNR and FQNEAQ (reference sequence). The DNA for the CDR3 is TGTGCCAGCAGCTTACTCCGGACTAGCTCAGAGACCCAGTACTTC. Its translation is CASSLLRTSSETQYF.

This clone showed up just a few times. This chain links TRBV6-1 with TRBJ2-7, with 10 bases that match TRBD1. This CDR3 comprises 14 residues. From germline, CDR1 is MNHNS and CDR2 SASEGT. Unmatched junction bases numbered 6, after V lost 3 bases and J lost 7 bases. CDR3 in amino acids: CASSDRGQGTEQYF. Written as DNA, the CDR3 is TGTGCCAGCAGTGACCGGGGACAGGGGACGGAGCAGTACTTC.

This clone has a handful of counts. The rearrangement joins TRBV19 to TRBJ1-4; 7 nucleotides agree with TRBD1. The V gene end was trimmed by 7 bases and the J gene end by 4 bases; junction bases not matched to a gene: 9. The germline V gene has CDR1 LNHDA and CDR2 SQIVND (reference sequence). The CDR3 is 15 amino acids. CDR3 in amino acids: CASTSGQLINEKLFF. The CDR3 DNA reads as TGTGCCAGTACCTCGGGACAGTTAATTAATGAAAAACTGTTTTTT. Supplemented by reference TRBV19 and TRBJ1-4, the full variable domain reads DGGITQSPKYLFRKEGQNVTLSCEQNLNHDAMYWYRQDPGQGLRLIYYSQIVNDFQKGDIAEGYSVSREKKESFPLTVTSAQKNPTAFYLCASTSGQLINEKLFFGSGTQLSVL.

The chain uses TRBV19 and TRBJ1-2; D unclear. Trimming left V 5 bases short and J 4 bases short, with 11 bases between. Germline-derived CDR1 and CDR2 are LNHDA and SQIVND (reference sequence). The CDR3 loop spans 13 amino acids. The CDR3 region is CASSLPSVYGYTF. CDR3 nucleotides: TGTGCCAGTAGTCTCCCCTCGGTCTATGGCTACACCTTC.

The rearrangement joins TRBV12-3 or TRBV12-4 to TRBJ1-2, with no clear D. The V end was cut by 5 bases, the J end by 4 bases, with 8 bases between. This CDR3 has 12 residues. The CDR3 spells CASSADSYGYTF. Here the CDR3 DNA reads TGTGCCAGCAGTGCGGATAGCTATGGCTACACCTTC.